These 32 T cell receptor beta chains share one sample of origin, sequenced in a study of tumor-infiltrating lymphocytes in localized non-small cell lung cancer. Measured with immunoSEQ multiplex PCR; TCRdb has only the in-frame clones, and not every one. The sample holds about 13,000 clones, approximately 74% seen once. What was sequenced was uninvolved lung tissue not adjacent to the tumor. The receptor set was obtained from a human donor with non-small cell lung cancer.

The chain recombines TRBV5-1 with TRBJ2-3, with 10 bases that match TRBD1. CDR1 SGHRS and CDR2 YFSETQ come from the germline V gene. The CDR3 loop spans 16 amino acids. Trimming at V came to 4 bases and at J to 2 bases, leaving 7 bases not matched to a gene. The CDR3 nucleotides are TGCGCCAGCAGCCCCGGGACAGGGGTTTCCACAGATACGCAGTATTTT. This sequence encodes CASSPGTGVSTDTQYF.

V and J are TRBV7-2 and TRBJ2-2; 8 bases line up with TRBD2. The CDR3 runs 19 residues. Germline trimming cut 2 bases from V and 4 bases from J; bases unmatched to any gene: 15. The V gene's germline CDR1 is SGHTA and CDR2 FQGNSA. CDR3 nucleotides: TGTGCCAGCAGCTTAAACTTGGGGGAACTTGGGACTAGCACCGGGGAGCTGTTTTTT. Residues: CASSLNLGELGTSTGELFF.

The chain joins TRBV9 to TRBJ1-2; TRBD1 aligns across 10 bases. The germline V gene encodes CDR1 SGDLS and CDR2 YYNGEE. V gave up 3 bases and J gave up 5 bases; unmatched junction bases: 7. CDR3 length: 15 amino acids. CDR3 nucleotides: TGTGCCAGCAGCGACCGACAGGGGGCCTCATATGGCTACACCTTC. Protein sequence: CASSDRQGASYGYTF.

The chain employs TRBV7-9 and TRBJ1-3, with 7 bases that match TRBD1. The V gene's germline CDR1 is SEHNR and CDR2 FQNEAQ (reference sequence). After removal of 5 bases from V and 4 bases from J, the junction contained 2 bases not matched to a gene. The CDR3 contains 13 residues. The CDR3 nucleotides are TGTGCCAGCAGCCCGGGACAGGGAAACACCATATATTTT. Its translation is CASSPGQGNTIYF.

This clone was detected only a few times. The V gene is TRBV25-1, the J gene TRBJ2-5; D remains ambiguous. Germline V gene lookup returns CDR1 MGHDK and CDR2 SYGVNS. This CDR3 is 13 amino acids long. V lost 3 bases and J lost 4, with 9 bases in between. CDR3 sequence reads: CASSDFFPETQYF. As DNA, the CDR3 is TGTGCCAGCAGTGACTTCTTCCCAGAGACCCAGTACTTC.

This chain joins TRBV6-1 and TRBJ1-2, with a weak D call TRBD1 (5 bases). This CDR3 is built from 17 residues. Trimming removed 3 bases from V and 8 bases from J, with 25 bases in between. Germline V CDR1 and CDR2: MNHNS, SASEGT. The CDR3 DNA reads TGTGCCAGCAGTGACATATCTCCGGGGGTAAGGTCCATAGGCTACACCTTC. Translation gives CASSDISPGVRSIGYTF.

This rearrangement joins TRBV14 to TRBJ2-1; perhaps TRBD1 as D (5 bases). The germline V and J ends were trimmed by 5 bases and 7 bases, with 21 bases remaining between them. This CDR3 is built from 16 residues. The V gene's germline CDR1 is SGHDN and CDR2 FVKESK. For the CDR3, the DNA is TGTGCCAGCAGCAGTCGGACAATTTTGTTTTGGAATGAGCAGTTCTTC. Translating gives CASSSRTILFWNEQFF.

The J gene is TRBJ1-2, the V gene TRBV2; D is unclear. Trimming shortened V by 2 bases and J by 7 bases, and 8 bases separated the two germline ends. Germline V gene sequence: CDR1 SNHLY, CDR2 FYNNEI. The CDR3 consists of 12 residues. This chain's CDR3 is CASSELGGGYTF. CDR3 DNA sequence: TGTGCCAGCAGTGAACTCGGTGGTGGCTACACCTTC.

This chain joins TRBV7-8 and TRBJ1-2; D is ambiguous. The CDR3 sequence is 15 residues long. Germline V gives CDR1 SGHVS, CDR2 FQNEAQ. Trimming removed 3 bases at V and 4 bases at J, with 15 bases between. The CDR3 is CASSLGRSGRYGYTF. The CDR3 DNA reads TGTGCCAGCAGCTTGGGCCGGAGCGGACGCTATGGCTACACCTTC. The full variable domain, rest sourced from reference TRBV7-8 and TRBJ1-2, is GAGVSQSPRYKVAKRGQDVALRCDPISGHVSLFWYQQALGQGPEFLTYFQNEAQLDKSGLPSDRFFAERPEGSVSTLKIQRTQQEDSAVYLCASSLGRSGRYGYTFGSGTRLTVV.

The CDR3 loop reads CASSPEGGGRNYGYTF. The CDR3 DNA is TGCGCCAGCAGCCCAGAGGGGGGAGGACGGAACTATGGCTACACCTTC. This rearrangement joins TRBV4-3 to TRBJ1-2; the D gene is possibly TRBD1 (6 bases). This CDR3 has 16 amino acids. Germline assignment: CDR1 LGHNA and CDR2 YSLEER. V lost 4 bases and J lost 2, with 17 bases in between.

CDR3 DNA sequence: TGTGCCAGCAGTCGCACCGTCCTACATGGGGAGCCCCAGCATTTT. Translating it yields CASSRTVLHGEPQHF. J is TRBJ1-5 and V is TRBV6-5; D call uncertain. The CDR3 runs to 15 residues. Trimming pared 5 bases from V and 8 bases from J, leaving 19 bases between. Germline V gene data show CDR1 as MNHEY and CDR2 as SVGAGI.

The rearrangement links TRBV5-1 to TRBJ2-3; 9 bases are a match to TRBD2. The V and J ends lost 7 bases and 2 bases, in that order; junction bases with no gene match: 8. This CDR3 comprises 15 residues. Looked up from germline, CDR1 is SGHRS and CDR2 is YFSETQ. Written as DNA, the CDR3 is TGCGCCAGCGCCAGTGCGGGGGGGATCACAGATACGCAGTATTTT. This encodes CASASAGGITDTQYF.

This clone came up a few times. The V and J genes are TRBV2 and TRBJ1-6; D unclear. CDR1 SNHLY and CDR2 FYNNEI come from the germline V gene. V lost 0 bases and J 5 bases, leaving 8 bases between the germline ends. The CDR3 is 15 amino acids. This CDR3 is CASSEARRNNSPLHF. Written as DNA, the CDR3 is TGTGCCAGCAGTGAAGCGCGGCGGAATAATTCACCCCTCCACTTT.

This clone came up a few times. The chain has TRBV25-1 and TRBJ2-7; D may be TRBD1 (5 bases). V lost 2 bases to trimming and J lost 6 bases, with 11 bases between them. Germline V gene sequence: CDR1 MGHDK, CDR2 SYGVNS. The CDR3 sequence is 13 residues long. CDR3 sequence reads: CASSEMGRVEQYF. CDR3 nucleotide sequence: TGTGCCAGCAGTGAAATGGGGCGCGTCGAGCAGTACTTC.

CDR3 protein: CASSPSPSQGYEQYF. DNA for the CDR3: TGCGCCAGCAGCCCATCCCCCTCCCAAGGTTACGAGCAGTACTTC. This chain joins TRBV4-3 and TRBJ2-7, with D hard to call. Germline V gene sequence: CDR1 LGHNA, CDR2 YSLEER. V was shortened by 4 bases and J by 4 bases, with 17 bases between the two germline ends. The CDR3 is 15 amino acids.

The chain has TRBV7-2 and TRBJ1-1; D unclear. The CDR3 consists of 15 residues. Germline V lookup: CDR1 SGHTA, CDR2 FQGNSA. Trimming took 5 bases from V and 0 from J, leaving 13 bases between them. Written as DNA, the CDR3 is TGTGCCAGCAGCCGACCCCAGGCGGTGAACACTGAAGCTTTCTTT. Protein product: CASSRPQAVNTEAFF. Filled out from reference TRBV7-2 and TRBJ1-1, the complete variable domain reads GAGVSQSPSNKVTEKGKDVELRCDPISGHTALYWYRQSLGQGLEFLIYFQGNSAPDKSGLPSDRFSAERTGGSVSTLTIQRTQQEDSAVYLCASSRPQAVNTEAFFGQGTRLTVV.

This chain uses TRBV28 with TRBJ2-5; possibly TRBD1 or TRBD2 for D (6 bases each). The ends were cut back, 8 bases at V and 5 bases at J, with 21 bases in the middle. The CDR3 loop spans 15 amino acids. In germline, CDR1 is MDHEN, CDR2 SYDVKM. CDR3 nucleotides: TGTGCCAGCTTTGGGTGGTCGGGGGCCGAGGAGACCCAGTACTTC. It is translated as CASFGWSGAEETQYF.

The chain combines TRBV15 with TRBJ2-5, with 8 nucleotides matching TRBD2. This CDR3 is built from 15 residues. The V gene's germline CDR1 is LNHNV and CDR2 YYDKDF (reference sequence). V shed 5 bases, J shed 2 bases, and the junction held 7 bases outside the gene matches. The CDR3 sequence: CATSVALAGQETQYF. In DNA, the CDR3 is TGTGCCACCAGCGTAGCCTTAGCGGGGCAAGAGACCCAGTACTTC. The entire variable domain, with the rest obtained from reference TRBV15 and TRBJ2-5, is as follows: DAMVIQNPRYQVTQFGKPVTLSCSQTLNHNVMYWYQQKSSQAPKLLFHYYDKDFNNEADTPDNFQSRRPNTSFCFLDIRSPGLGDTAMYLCATSVALAGQETQYFGPGTRLLVL.

The CDR3 reads CASSERGSSYNEQFF. DNA of the CDR3: TGCGCCAGCAGTGAGCGAGGCAGCTCCTACAATGAGCAGTTCTTC. The gene calls are TRBV10-1 and TRBJ2-1; D gene uncertain. CDR1 is WNHNN, CDR2 SYGVQD, per germline (reference sequence). The V end lost 2 bases, the J end lost 0 bases, and 8 bases lay between the germline ends. The CDR3 length is 15 residues.

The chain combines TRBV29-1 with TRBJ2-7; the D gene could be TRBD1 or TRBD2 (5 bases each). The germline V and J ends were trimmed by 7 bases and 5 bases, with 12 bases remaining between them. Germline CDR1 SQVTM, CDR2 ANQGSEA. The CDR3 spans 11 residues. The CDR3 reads CSAPWGNEQYF. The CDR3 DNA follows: TGCAGCGCCCCGTGGGGGAACGAGCAGTACTTC.

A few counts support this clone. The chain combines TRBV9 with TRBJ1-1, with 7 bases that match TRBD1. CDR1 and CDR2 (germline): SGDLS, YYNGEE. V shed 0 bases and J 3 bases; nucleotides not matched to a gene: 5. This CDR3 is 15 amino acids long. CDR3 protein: CASSVGDSEDTEAFF. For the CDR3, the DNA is TGTGCCAGCAGCGTAGGGGACAGTGAGGACACTGAAGCTTTCTTT.

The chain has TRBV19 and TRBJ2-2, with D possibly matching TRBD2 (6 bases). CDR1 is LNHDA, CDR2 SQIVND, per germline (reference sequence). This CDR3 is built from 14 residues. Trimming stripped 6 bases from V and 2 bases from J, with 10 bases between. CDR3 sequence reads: CASSPGTNTGELFF. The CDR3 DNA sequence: TGTGCCAGTAGCCCTGGGACTAACACCGGGGAGCTGTTTTTT.

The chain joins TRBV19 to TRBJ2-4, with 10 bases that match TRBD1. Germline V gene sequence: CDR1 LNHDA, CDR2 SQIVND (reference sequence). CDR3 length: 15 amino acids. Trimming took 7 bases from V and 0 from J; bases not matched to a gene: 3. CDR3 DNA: TGTGCCAGTATCGGACAGGGGGGAGCCAAAAACATTCAGTACTTC. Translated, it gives CASIGQGGAKNIQYF.

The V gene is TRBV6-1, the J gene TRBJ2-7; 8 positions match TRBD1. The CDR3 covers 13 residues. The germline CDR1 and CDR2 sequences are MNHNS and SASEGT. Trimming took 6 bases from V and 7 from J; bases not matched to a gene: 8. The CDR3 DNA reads TGTGCCAGCAGGATGACAGGGGAAGGTGAGCAGTACTTC. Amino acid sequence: CASRMTGEGEQYF.

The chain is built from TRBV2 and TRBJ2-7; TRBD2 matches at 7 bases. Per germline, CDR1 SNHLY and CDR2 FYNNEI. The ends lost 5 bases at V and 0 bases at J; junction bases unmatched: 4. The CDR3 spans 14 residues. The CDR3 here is CASSKRGSSYEQYF. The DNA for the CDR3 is TGTGCCAGCAGTAAGCGGGGAAGCTCCTACGAGCAGTACTTC.

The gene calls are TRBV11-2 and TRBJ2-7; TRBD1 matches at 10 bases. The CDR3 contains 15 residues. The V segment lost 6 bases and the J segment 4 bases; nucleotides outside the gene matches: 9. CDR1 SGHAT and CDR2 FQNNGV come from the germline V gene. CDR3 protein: CASSLDRGIHYEQYF. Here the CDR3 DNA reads TGTGCCAGCAGTCTGGACAGGGGGATTCATTACGAGCAGTACTTC.

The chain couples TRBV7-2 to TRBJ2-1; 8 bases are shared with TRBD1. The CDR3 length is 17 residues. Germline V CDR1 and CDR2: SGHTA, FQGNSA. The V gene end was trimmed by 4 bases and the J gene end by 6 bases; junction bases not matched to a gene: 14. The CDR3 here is CASSSLIGQGSGNEQFF. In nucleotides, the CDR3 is TGTGCCAGCAGCTCACTTATTGGACAGGGAAGTGGCAATGAGCAGTTCTTC.

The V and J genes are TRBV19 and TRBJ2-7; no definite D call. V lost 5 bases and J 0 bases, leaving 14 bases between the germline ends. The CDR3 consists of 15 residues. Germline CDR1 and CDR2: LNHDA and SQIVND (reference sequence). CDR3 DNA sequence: TGTGCCAGTAGTCCCTCGGCTAGTGTCTCCTACGAGCAGTACTTC. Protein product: CASSPSASVSYEQYF.

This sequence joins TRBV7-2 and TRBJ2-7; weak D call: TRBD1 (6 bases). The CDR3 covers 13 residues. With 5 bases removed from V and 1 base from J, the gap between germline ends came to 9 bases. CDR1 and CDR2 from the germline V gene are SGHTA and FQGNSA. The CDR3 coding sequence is TGTGCCAGCAGCCAGGACAGTTCCTACGAGCAGTACTTC. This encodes CASSQDSSYEQYF.

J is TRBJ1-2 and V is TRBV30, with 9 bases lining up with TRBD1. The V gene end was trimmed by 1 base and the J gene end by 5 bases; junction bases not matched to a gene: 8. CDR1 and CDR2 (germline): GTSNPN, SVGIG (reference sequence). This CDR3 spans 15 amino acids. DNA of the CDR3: TGTGCCTGGAGTGGCCCCGGGACAGGGCGTTATGGCTACACCTTC. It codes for CAWSGPGTGRYGYTF.

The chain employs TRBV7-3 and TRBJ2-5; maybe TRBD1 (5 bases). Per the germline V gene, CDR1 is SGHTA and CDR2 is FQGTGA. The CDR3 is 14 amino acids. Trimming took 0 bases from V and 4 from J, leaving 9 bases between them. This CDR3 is CASSLTGQGETQYF. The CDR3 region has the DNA TGTGCCAGCAGCTTAACTGGGCAGGGAGAGACCCAGTACTTC.

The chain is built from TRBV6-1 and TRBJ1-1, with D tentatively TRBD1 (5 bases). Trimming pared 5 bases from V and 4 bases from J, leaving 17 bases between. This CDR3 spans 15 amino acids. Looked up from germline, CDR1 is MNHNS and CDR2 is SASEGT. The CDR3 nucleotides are TGTGCCAGCAGTCCGGACGGAGGGGTGATCACTGAAGCTTTCTTT. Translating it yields CASSPDGGVITEAFF.